This TCR beta chain stems from a study of CD8+ T cells in alopecia areata. Study summary: Among treated patients, oral tofacitinib was administered at 5 to 10 mg twice daily.

Treatment of the sample: oral pan-JAK inhibitor, 5-10 mg twice daily. This CDR3 contains 14 residues. Per the germline V gene, CDR1 is SGHNT and CDR2 is YYREEE (reference sequence). V lost 4 bases, J lost 5 bases, and 13 bases lay in between. In regard to this clone: Its antigen is as yet unknown.

Whole-study findings and limits: Normal skin contains resident alphabeta T cells, and these are also sequenced in scalp samples. Tofacitinib did not eliminate many expanded lesional clones from scalp or blood.

Reverse transcription of extracted RNA yielded cDNA, which provided the sequencing template. TCRdb keeps only in-frame clones here, not all; method: immunoSEQ multiplex PCR. This sample has 150,000 to 200,000 clones, with 60% found just once. The starting material was CD4+ T cells sorted from blood, obtained at week 24, from a patient treated with tofacitinib. This sequence was found in a human donor with alopecia areata. The V and J genes are TRBV5-4 and TRBJ2-4; D call uncertain. CDR3 coding DNA: TGTGCCAGCAGCAGGGCCAGTTCCGAAAACATTCAGTACTTC. The encoded protein is CASSRASSENIQYF.